This T cell receptor beta chain is from a study of early T cells in non-severe SARS-CoV-2 infection. Study-wide context: Investigators sequenced bulk RNA drawn from unsorted whole blood, and chains remained unpaired.

Each cDNA molecule carried a unique molecular identifier. TCRdb reprocessed the 5' RACE reads via MiXCR and lists one record per CDR3 protein. The table includes 75,000 or so distinct CDR3 sequences, around 10% detected once. Losses at the gene ends were 3 bases for V and 5 bases for J; bases not matched to a gene: 7. This CDR3 is 17 amino acids long. In germline, CDR1 is SGHRS, CDR2 YFSETQ. The sample was whole blood, taken at baseline. V gene TRBV5-1 combines with J gene TRBJ2-3; TRBD2 aligns across 15 bases. The clonotype originates from an adult who was a healthcare worker with PCR-confirmed SARS-CoV-2 infection or an uninfected control (not recorded which). The CDR3 loop reads CASSSGLAGGPRDTQYF. For the CDR3, the DNA is TGCGCCAGCAGCTCGGGACTAGCGGGGGGTCCTAGAGATACGCAGTATTTT.